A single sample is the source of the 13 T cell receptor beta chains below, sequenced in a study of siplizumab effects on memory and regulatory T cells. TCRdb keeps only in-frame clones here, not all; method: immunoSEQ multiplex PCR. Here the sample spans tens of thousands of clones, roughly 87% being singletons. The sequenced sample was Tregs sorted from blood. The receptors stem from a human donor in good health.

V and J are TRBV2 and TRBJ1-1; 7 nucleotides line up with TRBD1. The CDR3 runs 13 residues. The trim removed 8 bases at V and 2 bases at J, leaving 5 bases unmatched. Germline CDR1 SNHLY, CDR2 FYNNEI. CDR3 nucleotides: TGTGCCAGCGAGGGGGCCCCAAACACTGAAGCTTTCTTT. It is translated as CASEGAPNTEAFF.

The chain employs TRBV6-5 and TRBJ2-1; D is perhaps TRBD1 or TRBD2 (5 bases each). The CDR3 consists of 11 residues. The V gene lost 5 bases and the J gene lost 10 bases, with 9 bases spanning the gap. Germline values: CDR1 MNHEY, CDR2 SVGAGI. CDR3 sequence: CASSVGTEQFF. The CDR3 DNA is TGTGCCAGCAGTGTCGGGACCGAGCAGTTCTTC.

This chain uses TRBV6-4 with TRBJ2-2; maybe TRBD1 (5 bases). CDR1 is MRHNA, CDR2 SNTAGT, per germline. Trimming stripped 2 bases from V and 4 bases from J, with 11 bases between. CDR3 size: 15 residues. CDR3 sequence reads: CASSDGATGTGELFF. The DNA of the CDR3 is TGTGCCAGCAGTGACGGGGCCACCGGCACCGGGGAGCTGTTTTTT.

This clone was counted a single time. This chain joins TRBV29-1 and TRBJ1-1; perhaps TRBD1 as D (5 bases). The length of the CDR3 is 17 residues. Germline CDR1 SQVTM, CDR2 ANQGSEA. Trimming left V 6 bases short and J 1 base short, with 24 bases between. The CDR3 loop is CSVTPRGFDRENTEAFF. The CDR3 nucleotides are TGCAGCGTGACCCCCAGAGGCTTCGACAGAGAGAACACTGAAGCTTTCTTT.

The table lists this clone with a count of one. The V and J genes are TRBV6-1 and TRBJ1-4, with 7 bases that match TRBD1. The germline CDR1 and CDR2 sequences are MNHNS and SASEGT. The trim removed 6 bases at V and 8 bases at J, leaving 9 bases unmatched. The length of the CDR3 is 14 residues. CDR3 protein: CASSRTGVGEKLFF. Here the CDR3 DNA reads TGTGCCAGCAGCAGGACAGGAGTGGGGGAAAAACTGTTTTTT.

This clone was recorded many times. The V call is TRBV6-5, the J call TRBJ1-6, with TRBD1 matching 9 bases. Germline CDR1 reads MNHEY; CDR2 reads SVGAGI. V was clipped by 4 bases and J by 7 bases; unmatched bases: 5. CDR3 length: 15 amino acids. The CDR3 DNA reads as TGTGCCAGCAGTTCCGGGACAGGGCCCAATTCACCCCTCCACTTT. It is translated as CASSSGTGPNSPLHF.

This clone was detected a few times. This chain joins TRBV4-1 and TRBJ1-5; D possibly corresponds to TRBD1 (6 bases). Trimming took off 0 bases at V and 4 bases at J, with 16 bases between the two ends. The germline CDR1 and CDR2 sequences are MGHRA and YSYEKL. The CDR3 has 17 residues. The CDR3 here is CASSQDTAGAVNQPQHF. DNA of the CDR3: TGCGCCAGCAGCCAAGATACTGCAGGGGCGGTTAATCAGCCCCAGCATTTT.

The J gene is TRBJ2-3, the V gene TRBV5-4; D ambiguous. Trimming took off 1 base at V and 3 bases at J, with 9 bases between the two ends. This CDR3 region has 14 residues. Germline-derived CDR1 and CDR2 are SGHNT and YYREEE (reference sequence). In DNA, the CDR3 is TGTGCCAGCAGCTTGAATCTGGCTACAGATACGCAGTATTTT. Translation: CASSLNLATDTQYF. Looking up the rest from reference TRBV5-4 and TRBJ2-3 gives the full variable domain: ETGVTQSPTHLIKTRGQQVTLRCSSQSGHNTVSWYQQALGQGPQFIFQYYREEENGRGNFPPRFSGLQFPNYSSELNVNALELDDSALYLCASSLNLATDTQYFGPGTRLTVL.

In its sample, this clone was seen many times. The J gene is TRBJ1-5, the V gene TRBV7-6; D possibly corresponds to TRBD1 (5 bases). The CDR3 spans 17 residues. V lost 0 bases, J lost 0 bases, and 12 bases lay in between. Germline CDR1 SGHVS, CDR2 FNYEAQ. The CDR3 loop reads CASSLARTLYSNQPQHF. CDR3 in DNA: TGTGCCAGCAGCTTAGCCCGGACACTTTATAGCAATCAGCCCCAGCATTTT.

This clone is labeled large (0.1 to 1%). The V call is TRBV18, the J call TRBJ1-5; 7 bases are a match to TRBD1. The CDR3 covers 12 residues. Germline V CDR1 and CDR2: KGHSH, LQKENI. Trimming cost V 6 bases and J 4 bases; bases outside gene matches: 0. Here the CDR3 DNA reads TGTGCCAGCTCGACAGGGAATCAGCCCCAGCATTTT. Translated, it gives CASSTGNQPQHF.

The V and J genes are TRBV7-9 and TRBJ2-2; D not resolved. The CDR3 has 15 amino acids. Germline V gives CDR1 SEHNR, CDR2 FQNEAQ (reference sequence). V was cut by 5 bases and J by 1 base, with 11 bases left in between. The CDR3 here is CASSPVPRNTGELFF. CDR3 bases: TGTGCCAGCAGCCCCGTCCCCAGGAACACCGGGGAGCTGTTTTTT.

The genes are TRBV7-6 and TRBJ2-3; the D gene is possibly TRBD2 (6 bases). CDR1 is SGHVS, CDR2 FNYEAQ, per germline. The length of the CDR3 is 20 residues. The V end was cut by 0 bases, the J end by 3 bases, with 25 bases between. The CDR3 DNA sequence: TGTGCCAGCAGCTTAGCTTGGCTAGCGTACCACCCCAGAGGGACAGATACGCAGTATTTT. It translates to CASSLAWLAYHPRGTDTQYF.

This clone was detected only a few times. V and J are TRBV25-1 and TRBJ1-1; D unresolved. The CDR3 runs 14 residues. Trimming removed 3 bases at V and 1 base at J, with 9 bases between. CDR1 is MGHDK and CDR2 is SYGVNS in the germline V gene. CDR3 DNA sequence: TGTGCCAGCAGTGACCGACACCAGAACACTGAAGCTTTCTTT. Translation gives CASSDRHQNTEAFF.